This TCR beta chain was profiled in a study of blood T cell repertoires in COVID-19 (dated by TCRdb to 2020 to 2022). Background on the whole study: Samples from collaborators originated in the United States, Italy and Spain and spanned both the acute and convalescent phases of COVID-19. The prospective study material was composed of cDNA or gDNA derived from T cells, B-cell-depleted T cells, or PBMCs. Deeply sampled blood TCRbeta repertoires from subjects exposed to, actively infected with, or recovered from COVID-19 were included in the dataset. The repertoires were released in a freely available public database intended as a resource for research on the immune response to SARS-CoV-2. Samples were obtained from the ongoing ImmuneRACE study (first 160 participants) and from approximately 1,200 subjects provided by 6 global collaborators. A de-identified subject ID, COVID-19 status, age in years and sex were almost always included in the sample metadata. Where available, HLA class I and class II types were taken from metadata supplied by the sample provider and were not determined by assay-based typing. Broader findings and caveats from the paper: Clinical and demographic metadata were provided uncurated, with the amount varying by source and participant.

TCRbeta CDR3 regions were amplified from genomic DNA using the immunoSEQ Assay, a bias-controlled multiplex PCR. The authors processed their data as follows. The number of nucleated cells in each sample was estimated from the amplification of reference gene primers within the assay. Sequence reads were collapsed and filtered to measure the absolute abundance of every unique TCRbeta CDR3 rearrangement. Productive Simpson clonality was computed per sample as the square root of Simpson's diversity index over productive rearrangements. TCRdb mirrors the immuneACCESS table, restricted to in-frame sequences. Some clones are absent from its copies; in checked studies, under half trace to an unresolved V gene, and the reason for the others is unknown. The DNA was the basis for D and trimming; V, J and clone size are from that table. For this sample there are about 64,000 clones; around 85% appear just once. More than 8% of the sample lies in the top ten.

The germline V gene gives CDR1 as LGHNA and CDR2 as YSLEER. Reading from cysteine to phenylalanine, the CDR3 counts 16 amino acids. Only the CDR3 part of the read is kept: 48 bases, read in frame from the first base. Trimming removed 4 bases from V and 6 bases from J; the gene matches leave 12 bases unexplained. Each collaborating institution followed its own protocols to collect whole blood in K2EDTA tubes. For TCRbeta analysis, collaborators shipped samples in one of three forms: frozen whole blood, isolated PBMCs, or DNA extracted from either of those sample types. Concerning this clone itself: It has no known antigen specificity. It has no much larger one-base neighbor in the sample; base qualities were not kept.

The TCR sequence derives from a human donor in a cohort sampled during active COVID-19. The rearranged chain carries TRBV4-3 and TRBJ2-1, and TRBD1 matches 7 of the central bases. The sequenced sample consisted of peripheral blood. The CDR3 here reads CASSPGTGEVINEQFF. The nucleotide sequence is TGCGCCAGCAGCCCGGGAACAGGGGAAGTTATCAATGAGCAGTTCTTC.